The 23 T cell receptor beta chains in this list originate from one sample, sequenced in a study of cytomegalovirus exposure and HLA in healthy donors (dated by TCRdb to 2016 to 2017). Libraries were prepared through the immunoSEQ multiplex PCR assay. A mixture of 60 forward primers for TCR Vbeta segments and 13 reverse primers for TCR Jbeta segments was used in the multiplex PCR. TCRdb limited this immuneACCESS table to in-frame rearrangements with V and J called. A share of clones is missing; checked studies link under half to unresolved V genes, and the rest is unexplained. The sample records 90,000 or so clones, about 80% of which are singletons. Clones ranked in the top ten supply about 34% of the sample. The specimen sequenced was PBMCs. All receptors come from a man aged 50 to 59 in good health and CMV-seropositive.

The chain links TRBV5-1 to TRBJ2-1, with 11 bases fitting TRBD2. The CDR3 length is 15 residues. CDR1 is SGHRS, CDR2 YFSETQ, per germline. V shed 5 bases and J 2 bases; nucleotides not matched to a gene: 3. CDR3 amino acids: CASRPTSGAYNEQFF. The DNA of the CDR3 is TGCGCCAGCAGACCGACTAGCGGGGCCTACAATGAGCAGTTCTTC.

The J gene is TRBJ2-1, the V gene TRBV10-3; TRBD2 matches 7 bases. Germline V gene lookup returns CDR1 ENHRY and CDR2 SYGVKD. J gave up 4 bases and V 0 bases, and 6 bases lay outside the gene matches. The CDR3 covers 16 residues. The CDR3 spells CAISESWRESYNEQFF. CDR3 DNA sequence: TGTGCCATCAGTGAGTCTTGGCGGGAGTCTTACAATGAGCAGTTCTTC.

The chain recombines TRBV7-2 with TRBJ1-4, with D maybe TRBD1 (5 bases). Germline values: CDR1 SGHTA, CDR2 FQGNSA. Trimming shortened V by 6 bases and J by 7 bases, and 9 bases separated the two germline ends. This CDR3 region has 12 residues. For the CDR3, the DNA is TGTGCCAGCAGTCCCCAGGGTGAAAAACTGTTTTTT. Its translation: CASSPQGEKLFF.

The chain is built from TRBV5-1 and TRBJ2-7; 12 bases align to TRBD2. With 0 bases clipped from V and 5 bases from J, the junction kept 0 bases outside the gene matches. This CDR3 has 14 amino acids. Germline CDR1 is SGHRS and CDR2 is YFSETQ. In DNA form, the CDR3 reads TGCGCCAGCAGCTTGGGACTAGCGGGGGACGAGCAGTACTTC. Its translation is CASSLGLAGDEQYF.

The chain joins TRBV5-1 to TRBJ2-1; TRBD1 aligns across 7 bases. This CDR3 is built from 14 residues. Germline loops: CDR1 SGHRS, CDR2 YFSETQ. Trimming took 4 bases from V and 4 from J; bases not matched to a gene: 5. CDR3 region: CASSPRDSYNEQFF. CDR3 DNA: TGCGCCAGCAGCCCACGGGACAGTTACAATGAGCAGTTCTTC.

The rearrangement links TRBV9 to TRBJ2-7; 8 nucleotides agree with TRBD2. V shed 0 bases, J shed 6 bases, and the junction held 8 bases outside the gene matches. This CDR3 is 15 amino acids long. Per germline, CDR1 SGDLS and CDR2 YYNGEE. CDR3 bases: TGTGCCAGCAGCGTAGATCCAGCGGGAGTTTCCGAGCAGTACTTC. This codes for CASSVDPAGVSEQYF.

The chain recombines TRBV10-2 with TRBJ2-5; possible D gene TRBD2, 6 bases. This CDR3 region has 12 residues. Germline V gene sequence: CDR1 WSHSY, CDR2 SAAADI. The V end was cut by 8 bases, the J end by 2 bases, with 9 bases between. CDR3 residues: CASGGRQETQYF. Written as DNA, the CDR3 is TGCGCCAGCGGGGGGAGACAAGAGACCCAGTACTTC.

This clone has a handful of counts. V is TRBV5-1 and J is TRBJ2-1; the D gene is possibly TRBD2 (5 bases). Germline-derived CDR1 and CDR2 are SGHRS and YFSETQ. This CDR3 has 14 residues. Trimming pared 0 bases from V and 4 bases from J, leaving 8 bases between. The CDR3 reads CASSLATMYNEQFF. The CDR3 bases are TGCGCCAGCAGCTTGGCGACTATGTACAATGAGCAGTTCTTC. Full variable domain (outside the CDR3, taken from reference TRBV5-1 and TRBJ2-1): KAGVTQTPRYLIKTRGQQVTLSCSPISGHRSVSWYQQTPGQGLQFLFEYFSETQRNKGNFPGRFSGRQFSNSRSEMNVSTLELGDSALYLCASSLATMYNEQFFGPGTRLTVL.

CDR3 DNA: TGTGCCAGCGGACGGGAAGGACTAGCGGGAGGCAAGTACTTC. This encodes CASGREGLAGGKYF. The rearrangement joins TRBV2 to TRBJ2-7; 14 bases match TRBD2. Germline CDR1 SNHLY, CDR2 FYNNEI. This CDR3 is 14 amino acids long. After removal of 8 bases from V and 11 bases from J, the junction contained 11 bases not matched to a gene.

The V gene is TRBV28, the J gene TRBJ1-2; TRBD1 is a possible D gene (5 bases). Germline CDR1 and CDR2: MDHEN and SYDVKM. V was cut by 4 bases and J by 4 bases, with 16 bases left in between. The CDR3 covers 15 residues. CDR3 loop: CASSSSGQGIYGYTF. CDR3 DNA sequence: TGTGCCAGCAGTTCCTCCGGGCAGGGCATCTATGGCTACACCTTC.

This clone showed up just once. The chain recombines TRBV6-1 with TRBJ1-5, with D possibly matching TRBD1 (5 bases). The CDR3 runs to 13 residues. Trimming cost V 5 bases and J 5 bases, with 10 bases left between them. Looked up from germline, CDR1 is MNHNS and CDR2 is SASEGT. CDR3 in amino acids: CASSWKQDQPQHF. The CDR3 DNA sequence: TGTGCCAGCAGTTGGAAACAGGATCAGCCCCAGCATTTT.

CDR3 loop: CASPRRGTVHEQYF. The CDR3 DNA follows: TGCGCCAGCCCCCGGCGAGGGACAGTCCACGAGCAGTACTTC. The chain carries TRBV23-1 and TRBJ2-7; TRBD1 matches at 7 bases. TRBV23-1 is recorded as an ORF, its role being uncertain. Losses at the gene ends were 8 bases for V and 5 bases for J; bases not matched to a gene: 12. This CDR3 has 14 amino acids.

The V gene is TRBV18, the J gene TRBJ1-1, with D perhaps matching TRBD1 (5 bases). The V and J ends lost 1 base and 1 base respectively, with 10 bases between them. Per the germline V gene, CDR1 is KGHSH and CDR2 is LQKENI. The CDR3 is 15 amino acids. For the CDR3, the DNA is TGTGCCAGCTCACCACTTCCGGGGGAGAACACTGAAGCTTTCTTT. Translated: CASSPLPGENTEAFF.

This chain uses TRBV25-1 with TRBJ1-1, with D unclear. In germline, CDR1 is MGHDK, CDR2 SYGVNS. The germline V and J ends were trimmed by 1 base and 0 bases, with 9 bases remaining between them. The CDR3 contains 15 residues. The CDR3 DNA is TGTGCCAGCAGTGAATGGGCGGGAATGAACACTGAAGCTTTCTTT. Its protein product is CASSEWAGMNTEAFF. The full variable domain, its missing parts supplied by reference TRBV25-1 and TRBJ1-1, is EADIYQTPRYLVIGTGKKITLECSQTMGHDKMYWYQQDPGMELHLIHYSYGVNSTEKGDLSSESTVSRIRTEHFPLTLESARPSHTSQYLCASSEWAGMNTEAFFGQGTRLTVV.

This clone has more than one count but fewer than ten. The rearrangement joins TRBV27 to TRBJ2-1; TRBD2 aligns across 7 bases. V trimming: 5 bases; J trimming: 6 bases; junction bases outside the gene matches: 16. This CDR3 region has 17 residues. CDR1 MNHEY and CDR2 SMNVEV come from the germline V gene (reference sequence). For the CDR3, the DNA is TGTGCCAGCAGTCCCCCCTTCGGCGGGAGCGGGTCCAATGAGCAGTTCTTC. It specifies CASSPPFGGSGSNEQFF.

The chain employs TRBV5-4 and TRBJ2-7, with 10 bases that match TRBD2. CDR3 length: 15 residues. CDR1 is SGHNT, CDR2 YYREEE, per germline (reference sequence). V shed 4 bases and J 2 bases; nucleotides not matched to a gene: 6. The CDR3 DNA reads as TGTGCCAGCAGCCCGAGGACTAGCGGACCCTACGAGCAGTACTTC. Translating it yields CASSPRTSGPYEQYF.

J is TRBJ2-7 and V is TRBV7-9; a possible D gene is TRBD1 (6 bases). CDR3 length: 15 amino acids. Germline-derived CDR1 and CDR2 are SEHNR and FQNEAQ (reference sequence). Trimming pared 4 bases from V and 2 bases from J, leaving 15 bases between. The CDR3 region is CASSSQGSLPYEQYF. As DNA, the CDR3 is TGTGCCAGCAGCTCGCAGGGGTCCCTTCCCTACGAGCAGTACTTC.

The V call is TRBV7-9, the J call TRBJ2-5; TRBD2 aligns across 7 bases. V shed 8 bases and J 5 bases; nucleotides not matched to a gene: 17. The CDR3 has 16 amino acids. CDR1 and CDR2 from the germline V gene are SEHNR and FQNEAQ (reference sequence). DNA of the CDR3: TGTGCCAGCCCCATTTCTGAGGGAGGGCCGGTGGAGACCCAGTACTTC. Translating gives CASPISEGGPVETQYF. The full variable domain, with the rest looked up from reference TRBV7-9 and TRBJ2-5, is DTGVSQNPRHKITKRGQNVTFRCDPISEHNRLYWYRQTLGQGPEFLTYFQNEAQLEKSRLLSDRFSAERPKGSFSTLEIQRTEQGDSAMYLCASPISEGGPVETQYFGPGTRLLVL.

This clone appeared a few times. This chain uses TRBV11-2 with TRBJ2-1, with TRBD2 matching 9 bases. V lost 4 bases and J lost 7; bases outside the gene matches: 20. CDR1 and CDR2 (germline): SGHAT, FQNNGV. The CDR3 extends over 19 amino acids. The DNA of the CDR3 is TGTGCCAGCAGCTCGGGGGCGGGAAGTTTAGCGGGAGAAATGAATGAGCAGTTCTTC. This encodes CASSSGAGSLAGEMNEQFF.

The chain links TRBV19 to TRBJ2-1; TRBD1 agrees at 7 bases. This CDR3 region has 19 residues. J lost 4 bases, V lost 3 bases, and 18 bases had no gene match. CDR1 and CDR2 (germline): LNHDA, SQIVND (reference sequence). The CDR3 is CASSILPPLLGQTYNEQFF. For the CDR3, the DNA is TGTGCCAGTAGTATCTTACCGCCTCTCCTGGGACAGACATACAATGAGCAGTTCTTC. Variable domain in full (rest from reference TRBV19 and TRBJ2-1): DGGITQSPKYLFRKEGQNVTLSCEQNLNHDAMYWYRQDPGQGLRLIYYSQIVNDFQKGDIAEGYSVSREKKESFPLTVTSAQKNPTAFYLCASSILPPLLGQTYNEQFFGPGTRLTVL.

CDR3 nucleotides: TGTGCCAGCAGCTTAGAGGGGTCTGGCTACACCTTC. Its translation is CASSLEGSGYTF. The rearrangement uses TRBV7-9 and TRBJ1-2, with a tentative D call TRBD1 (5 bases). V lost 1 base to trimming and J lost 7 bases, with 7 bases between them. The CDR3 length is 12 residues. From germline, CDR1 is SEHNR and CDR2 FQNEAQ (reference sequence).

The chain carries TRBV15 and TRBJ2-1, with 8 bases fitting TRBD2. The CDR3 spans 14 residues. The V gene's germline CDR1 is LNHNV and CDR2 YYDKDF (reference sequence). After removal of 1 base from V and 7 bases from J, the junction contained 3 bases not matched to a gene. The CDR3, as DNA: TGTGCCACCAGCAGAGGAGCGGGAGCAAATGAGCAGTTCTTC. Protein product: CATSRGAGANEQFF.

This clone was counted a few times. The gene calls are TRBV25-1 and TRBJ2-7; D not certain. The CDR3 has 13 residues. Germline CDR1 is MGHDK and CDR2 is SYGVNS. The V gene lost 0 bases and the J gene lost 6 bases, with 9 bases spanning the gap. For the CDR3, the DNA is TGTGCCAGCAGTGAATATGTGCGAGGCGAGCAGTACTTC. Residues: CASSEYVRGEQYF.